The source of this T cell receptor beta chain is a study of T cells in Graves' hyperthyroidism and ophthalmopathy. Study background: Peripheral blood was obtained at initial diagnosis, preceding any treatment.

There were TCR beta CDR3 regions amplified from RNA transcripts. Primed by the HTBI set, a first-round RT-PCR was run on the TCR CDR3. TCRdb fed the multiplex PCR reads into MiXCR, producing one record per CDR3 protein. The table shows more than 300,000 distinct CDR3 sequences, with about 17% occurring only once. This clonotype was found many times. Its specificity is unknown. The study, taken as a whole, reports: Most clonotypes expanded in the thyroid (above 0.001) were also present in blood.

This TCR was recovered from a woman aged 30 to 39 with Graves' hyperthyroidism that later progressed to Graves' ophthalmopathy. The sequenced sample was blood.

The CDR3 is CASSDGAAGYYEQYF. The CDR3 DNA reads as TGTGCCAGCAGTGACGGCGCAGCCGGATACTACGAGCAGTACTTC. The chain combines TRBV2 with TRBJ2-7; no reliable D call. CDR3 size: 15 residues. V was clipped by 3 bases and J by 3 bases, with 15 bases between them. Germline CDR1 is SNHLY and CDR2 is FYNNEI. Variable domain in full (rest from reference TRBV2 and TRBJ2-7): EPEVTQTPSHQVTQMGQEVILRCVPISNHLYFYWYRQILGQKVEFLVSFYNNEISEKSEIFDDQFSVERPDGSNFTLKIRSTKLEDSAMYFCASSDGAAGYYEQYFGPGTRLTVT.